The entry that follows covers one T cell receptor beta chain sequence. Its target is not known. This specimen comes from a study of response to subunit inactivated influenza vaccine. TCRdb called the RT-PCR reads again in MiXCR, with one record for every CDR3 protein. Of approximately 520,000 distinct CDR3 sequences in the sample, approximately 15% are singletons; the top ten hold roughly 3%. This CDR3 spans 14 amino acids. Germline V lookup: CDR1 LGHNA, CDR2 YSLEER. The ends were cut back, 0 bases at V and 3 bases at J, with 9 bases in the middle. Study-level results: T cells newly recruited by each seasonal influenza vaccination are few, the authors suggested.

Sample: CD4+ T cells sorted from PBMCs, taken roughly 24 months after vaccination. This receptor was taken from a man between 50 and 69 years old who received an inactivated influenza vaccine. This chain connects TRBV4-3 to TRBJ2-7; no reliable D call. DNA for the CDR3: TGCGCCAGCAGCCAAGAGGTTCTGAGCTACGAGCAGTACTTC. Translated: CASSQEVLSYEQYF.